The 26 T cell receptor beta chains in this list originate from one sample, sequenced in a study of blood T cell repertoires in COVID-19 (TCRdb year 2020). The library came from the immunoSEQ multiplex PCR assay. In TCRdb, the immuneACCESS table is reduced to in-frame sequences with V and J assigned. These tables do not hold every clone; where another copy was compared, an unresolved V gene accounts for under half, and the others remain unexplained. This sample holds 140,000 to 150,000 clones; around 87% were observed only once. The ten largest clonotypes hold less than 45% of the sample. The sequencing sample was made of peripheral blood. The receptors originated from a man aged 50-59 years who had recovered from COVID-19.

This clone was observed a single time. CDR3 nucleotide sequence: TGTGCCAGCAGCGAGACTAGCGGGGGACAAGAGACCCAGTACTTC. Translation gives CASSETSGGQETQYF. V gene TRBV9 combines with J gene TRBJ2-5, with 12 bases aligning to TRBD2. The length of the CDR3 is 15 residues. Germline V gives CDR1 SGDLS, CDR2 YYNGEE. Unmatched junction bases numbered 2, after V lost 3 bases and J lost 2 bases.

V is TRBV20-1 and J is TRBJ1-1, with D uncertain. This CDR3 has 11 residues. The ends were cut back, 4 bases at V and 10 bases at J, with 13 bases in the middle. Germline CDR1 reads DFQATT; CDR2 reads SNEGSKA (reference sequence). This CDR3 reads CSAIVGGTAFF. The CDR3 coding sequence is TGCAGTGCTATAGTTGGAGGTACAGCTTTCTTT.

The chain carries TRBV27 and TRBJ1-2; 10 bases are a match to TRBD1. Germline CDR1 and CDR2: MNHEY and SMNVEV (reference sequence). After removal of 6 bases from V and 1 base from J, the junction contained 5 bases not matched to a gene. The length of the CDR3 is 15 residues. In nucleotides, the CDR3 is TGTGCCAGCAGCCGGACAGGGGGAAATAACTATGGCTACACCTTC. Its protein product is CASSRTGGNNYGYTF.

V is TRBV4-3 and J is TRBJ1-6; D is unclear. Trimming cost V 0 bases and J 7 bases, with 13 bases left between them. The length of the CDR3 is 16 residues. Germline loops: CDR1 LGHNA, CDR2 YSLEER. The CDR3 DNA reads as TGCGCCAGCAGCCAAGATAACGGGTTTCGCAATTCACCCCTCCACTTT. It specifies CASSQDNGFRNSPLHF.

The chain joins TRBV4-3 to TRBJ2-1, with D maybe TRBD1 (7 bases). Trimming cost V 0 bases and J 5 bases, with 11 bases left between them. CDR1 is LGHNA and CDR2 is YSLEER in the germline V gene. The CDR3 runs to 15 residues. The CDR3 coding sequence is TGCGCCAGCAGCCAAGACGACAGGGAGGACAATGAGCAGTTCTTC. Residues: CASSQDDREDNEQFF.

The chain combines TRBV12-5 with TRBJ1-5; D unresolved. The germline CDR1 and CDR2 sequences are LGHNT and FRNRAP. The CDR3 is 13 residues long. V was cut by 3 bases and J by 4 bases, with 7 bases left in between. CDR3 amino acids: CASGFYGNQPQHF. The DNA for the CDR3 is TGTGCTAGTGGTTTCTACGGTAATCAGCCCCAGCATTTT.

In its sample, this clone was seen a few times. The J gene is TRBJ2-1, the V gene TRBV12-5; 11 nucleotides match TRBD2. Germline trimming cut 3 bases from V and 2 bases from J; bases unmatched to any gene: 6. The CDR3 is 17 amino acids. CDR1 and CDR2 (germline): LGHNT, FRNRAP. For the CDR3, the DNA is TGTGCTAGTGGTTTACTACTAGCGGGGGTCCCCTACAATGAGCAGTTCTTC. It yields the protein CASGLLLAGVPYNEQFF.

The chain has TRBV21-1 and TRBJ2-1; the tabulated D call, TRBD2, remains unverified against the DNA. TRBV21-1 is assigned pseudogene status. The CDR3 is made up of 17 amino acids. This chain's CDR3 is CASSKELATCSYNEQFF. In DNA form, the CDR3 reads TGTGCCAGCAGCAAGGAACTAGCGACTTGCTCCTACAATGAGCAGTTCTTC.

The chain has TRBV10-3 and TRBJ1-1; D possibly corresponds to TRBD1 (6 bases). CDR3 length equals 12 residues. The germline V and J ends were trimmed by 5 bases and 5 bases, with 9 bases remaining between them. Germline V CDR1 and CDR2: ENHRY, SYGVKD. This CDR3 reads CAISQGLTEAFF. The CDR3 DNA sequence: TGTGCCATCAGTCAGGGGTTGACTGAAGCTTTCTTT.

This clone was observed a single time. The CDR3 loop reads CASSTGTGVGEQYF. DNA for the CDR3: TGTGCCAGTAGTACCGGGACAGGGGTGGGCGAGCAGTACTTC. V is TRBV19 and J is TRBJ2-7; 10 nucleotides align to TRBD1. There are 14 residues in the CDR3. V was pared by 4 bases and J by 6 bases, with 6 bases of the junction left unmatched. Germline values: CDR1 LNHDA, CDR2 SQIVND (reference sequence).

This chain connects TRBV27 to TRBJ2-2; 10 bases are shared with TRBD1. Germline loops: CDR1 MNHEY, CDR2 SMNVEV (reference sequence). V shed 3 bases, J shed 0 bases, and the junction held 19 bases outside the gene matches. This CDR3 comprises 22 residues. This CDR3 is CASSFGGQTGGSQIANTGELFF. In DNA form, the CDR3 reads TGTGCCAGCAGTTTCGGGGGGCAGACAGGGGGCAGCCAGATCGCGAACACCGGGGAGCTGTTTTTT.

This chain links TRBV5-6 with TRBJ1-1, with D possibly TRBD1 on 5 matching bases. CDR1 is SGHDT, CDR2 YYEEEE, per germline. Deletions cut 0 bases from V and 4 bases from J, with 13 bases between. The CDR3 is 15 residues long. The CDR3 loop is CASSLEAGPGTEAFF. The CDR3 coding sequence is TGTGCCAGCAGCTTGGAGGCGGGGCCGGGCACTGAAGCTTTCTTT.

The genes are TRBV15 and TRBJ1-2; D unclear. Trimming removed 4 bases from V and 6 bases from J, with 12 bases in between. Germline loops: CDR1 LNHNV, CDR2 YYDKDF (reference sequence). The CDR3 consists of 13 residues. CDR3 sequence (DNA): TGTGCCACCAGCATGCGGCAGACCCATGGCTACACCTTC. Its translation: CATSMRQTHGYTF.

This rearrangement joins TRBV5-1 to TRBJ1-3, with D maybe TRBD1 (5 bases). Deletions cut 0 bases from V and 0 bases from J, with 7 bases between. Germline V CDR1 and CDR2: SGHRS, YFSETQ. The CDR3 sequence is 15 residues long. The CDR3 DNA follows: TGCGCCAGCAGCTTGGCAGGGAACTCTGGAAACACCATATATTTT. Its translation is CASSLAGNSGNTIYF.

The V call is TRBV2, the J call TRBJ2-1, with TRBD2 identical over 14 bases. J was trimmed by 9 bases and V by 6 bases; bases with no gene match: 7. Germline assignment: CDR1 SNHLY and CDR2 FYNNEI. CDR3 length: 15 residues. Written as DNA, the CDR3 is TGTGCCAGCAGCCCGACTAGCGGGGGGGTAGGTGAGCAGTTCTTC. As protein: CASSPTSGGVGEQFF.

In its sample, this clone was seen a few times. The CDR3 DNA reads TGCGCCAGCAGCCAAGATGGGTTCGGGAAGCGGGGGCCCTTCTCCTACAATGAGCAGTTCTTC. It encodes CASSQDGFGKRGPFSYNEQFF. V usage is TRBV4-1 and J usage is TRBJ2-1; 8 nucleotides agree with TRBD2. Germline CDR1 and CDR2: MGHRA and YSYEKL. V dropped 0 bases and J dropped 0; count of bases not matched to a gene: 16. This CDR3 has 21 amino acids.

This chain joins TRBV12-3 or TRBV12-4 and TRBJ1-2, with D possibly TRBD1 on 5 matching bases. Trimming pared 3 bases from V and 8 bases from J, leaving 10 bases between. The CDR3 is 12 residues long. The CDR3, as DNA: TGTGCCAGCAGTTTTGCAGGGAACGGCTACACCTTC. Protein sequence: CASSFAGNGYTF.

This chain uses TRBV6-6 with TRBJ1-1; the D gene is possibly TRBD1 (5 bases). Trimming pared 5 bases from V and 0 bases from J, leaving 10 bases between. Germline V gene data show CDR1 as MNHNY and CDR2 as SVGAGI (reference sequence). The CDR3 spans 14 residues. The CDR3 nucleotides are TGTGCCAGCAGTCAAGACAGCATGAACACTGAAGCTTTCTTT. Translated: CASSQDSMNTEAFF.

This clone was recorded a few times. The chain couples TRBV19 to TRBJ1-2; 9 bases are a match to TRBD1. V shed 6 bases and J 6 bases; nucleotides not matched to a gene: 8. This CDR3 has 14 residues. The germline V gene encodes CDR1 LNHDA and CDR2 SQIVND (reference sequence). CDR3 in amino acids: CASRGQGRLDGYTF. The CDR3 DNA sequence: TGTGCCAGTAGGGGACAGGGACGACTGGATGGCTACACCTTC.

V and J are TRBV19 and TRBJ2-1, with 8 bases fitting TRBD2. V was pared by 3 bases and J by 8 bases, with 15 bases of the junction left unmatched. Per germline, CDR1 LNHDA and CDR2 SQIVND (reference sequence). The CDR3 loop spans 17 amino acids. CDR3 DNA sequence: TGTGCCAGTAGTATGTACTCCCTAGCGGGCGGGGGCGATGAGCAGTTCTTC. Its protein product is CASSMYSLAGGGDEQFF.

The chain combines TRBV9 with TRBJ2-2; 9 nucleotides line up with TRBD2. The V gene's germline CDR1 is SGDLS and CDR2 YYNGEE. With V trimmed by 0 bases and J by 0 bases, 0 bases remained unmatched. The CDR3 is 16 residues long. CDR3 bases: TGTGCCAGCAGCGTAGGACTAGCGGCGAACACCGGGGAGCTGTTTTTT. Translating gives CASSVGLAANTGELFF.

This clone was recorded once. The gene calls are TRBV7-2 and TRBJ1-2; possibly TRBD1 for D (6 bases). V was cut by 7 bases and J by 8 bases, with 17 bases left in between. CDR1 SGHTA and CDR2 FQGNSA come from the germline V gene. The CDR3 has 13 amino acids. Here the CDR3 DNA reads TGTGCCAGCAACAAAAACAGGGTAGAGGGCTACACCTTC. Amino acids: CASNKNRVEGYTF.

The chain employs TRBV30 and TRBJ2-1, with a possible D match to TRBD2 (5 bases). The CDR3 loop spans 14 amino acids. CDR1 GTSNPN and CDR2 SVGIG come from the germline V gene (reference sequence). The V gene lost 4 bases and the J gene lost 9 bases, with 19 bases spanning the gap. CDR3 amino acids: CAWTLTLGVGEQFF. In nucleotides, the CDR3 is TGTGCCTGGACTCTGACACTAGGCGTTGGTGAGCAGTTCTTC.

V gene TRBV21-1 combines with J gene TRBJ1-2; the D call of TRBD1 is as the table states it, not checked on the DNA. TRBV21-1 is described as a pseudogene. This CDR3 has 14 residues. The CDR3 DNA reads as TGTGCCAGCAGCAGAATGGACAGCACCTATGGCTACACCTTC. Encoded protein: CASSRMDSTYGYTF.

There are a few counts of this clone. The chain has TRBV4-3 and TRBJ1-1, with D perhaps matching TRBD1 (6 bases). Germline V CDR1 and CDR2: LGHNA, YSLEER. The CDR3 sequence is 16 residues long. Trimming stripped 5 bases from V and 5 bases from J, with 21 bases between. The CDR3 sequence is CASSSNQGTRKTEAFF. DNA for the CDR3: TGCGCCAGCAGCTCTAACCAGGGGACCAGAAAAACTGAAGCTTTCTTT.

Turning to this clone: The identical CDR3 is also encoded by other nucleotide sequences in the sample. CDR3 amino acids: CASSLAGTQNTEAFF. The CDR3 nucleotides are TGTGCCAGCAGCTTAGCCGGGACTCAGAACACTGAAGCTTTCTTT. The V gene is TRBV7-2, the J gene TRBJ1-1; maybe TRBD1 (5 bases). CDR1 and CDR2 (germline): SGHTA, FQGNSA. The CDR3 contains 15 residues. Trimming took off 0 bases at V and 1 base at J, with 9 bases between the two ends.